This T cell receptor (beta chain) was observed in a study of OX40 agonist ivuxolimab in advanced cancers. Study summary: Three individuals attained partial responses, comprising one hepatocellular carcinoma case and two cutaneous melanoma cases.

Unmatched junction bases numbered 7, after V lost 4 bases and J lost 6 bases. The CDR3 runs to 14 residues. Germline lookup yields CDR1 GTSNPN and CDR2 SVGIG (reference sequence). Individuals having autoimmune disease history or systemic immunosuppression were not enrolled. Cycle 7 day 1, cycle 4 day 1, and baseline were the timepoints at which blood was sampled. Here immunoSEQ multiplex PCR was the method, and the copy in TCRdb shows in-frame clones only, minus some. Altogether tens of thousands of clones are present, about 90% being singletons, with the ten largest covering around 3.5%. The material was CD4+ or CD8+ T cells sorted from blood, obtained in a trial of the OX40 agonist ivuxolimab. The genes are TRBV30 and TRBJ1-1; 11 bases fit TRBD1. The TCR sequence derives from an adult with an advanced solid tumor such as melanoma, head and neck, liver or kidney cancer. The CDR3 bases are TGTGCCTGGACTAGGACAGGGGGCATCTCTGAAGCTTTCTTT. It yields the protein CAWTRTGGISEAFF.